A selection of T cell receptor beta chains follows, all from one sample in a study of cytomegalovirus exposure and HLA in healthy donors. Generated by immunoSEQ multiplex PCR, the TCRdb table keeps only in-frame clones and is missing some. The sample comprises 150,000 to 200,000 clones, about four fifths of which are singletons, and over 12% rests with the top ten. The source material was PBMCs. Receptors were obtained from a woman under 40 in good health and CMV-seropositive. The CDR3 runs from the conserved cysteine through the conserved F or W. The D gene is left open where the match is weak. Clone size is stated in some rows and not others, as once, few, many or a class when expanded.

j_gene: TRBJ1-5
abundance: -
v_gene: TRBV2
d_gene: -
len: 14
CDR3aa: CASSEGAGNQPQHF
CDR3nt: TGTGCCAGCAGTGAAGGGGCAGGGAATCAGCCCCAGCATTTT

j_gene: TRBJ2-3
abundance: -
v_gene: TRBV6-5
d_gene: -
len: 11
CDR3aa: CASRKGDTQYF
CDR3nt: TGTGCCAGCAGGAAGGGGGATACGCAGTATTTT

j_gene: TRBJ1-1
abundance: -
v_gene: TRBV19
d_gene: -
len: 11
CDR3aa: CARTEDTEAFF
CDR3nt: TGTGCCAGGACAGAAGACACTGAAGCTTTCTTT

j_gene: TRBJ1-1
abundance: -
v_gene: TRBV6-5
d_gene: -
len: 14
CDR3aa: CASSRGGENTEAFF
CDR3nt: TGTGCCAGCAGCCGCGGGGGGGAGAACACTGAAGCTTTCTTT

j_gene: TRBJ2-5
abundance: -
v_gene: TRBV28
d_gene: TRBD1
len: 14
CDR3aa: CASRRFTGDETQYF
CDR3nt: TGTGCCAGCAGACGCTTCACAGGGGACGAGACCCAGTACTTC

j_gene: TRBJ1-5
abundance: -
v_gene: TRBV30
d_gene: -
len: 15
CDR3aa: CAWSPDGQLNQPQHF
CDR3nt: TGTGCCTGGAGCCCGGATGGACAGCTCAATCAGCCCCAGCATTTT

j_gene: TRBJ2-6
abundance: -
v_gene: TRBV19
d_gene: TRBD2
len: 19
CDR3aa: CASSIRSGTSGSGANVLTF
CDR3nt: TGTGCCAGTAGTATCCGATCCGGGACTAGCGGATCTGGGGCCAACGTCCTGACTTTC

j_gene: TRBJ1-3
abundance: few
v_gene: TRBV5-5
d_gene: -
len: 13
CDR3aa: CASSLNTGTTIYF
CDR3nt: TGTGCCAGCAGCTTGAACACAGGAACCACCATATATTTT

j_gene: TRBJ2-1
abundance: -
v_gene: TRBV28
d_gene: TRBD2
len: 21
CDR3aa: CASSLPGTSGSHQHTYNEQFF
CDR3nt: TGTGCCAGCAGTTTGCCCGGGACTAGCGGGAGCCACCAGCATACCTACAATGAGCAGTTCTTC

j_gene: TRBJ1-1
abundance: once
v_gene: TRBV11-2
d_gene: -
len: 14
CDR3aa: CASSLLGASTEAFF
CDR3nt: TGTGCCAGCAGCTTACTCGGAGCAAGTACTGAAGCTTTCTTT

j_gene: TRBJ1-5
abundance: -
v_gene: TRBV28
d_gene: TRBD1
len: 14
CDR3aa: CAILRTGYNQPQHF
CDR3nt: TGTGCCATCCTAAGGACAGGGTATAATCAGCCCCAGCATTTT

j_gene: TRBJ2-3
abundance: -
v_gene: TRBV5-1
d_gene: -
len: 13
CDR3aa: CASSLTGTDTQYF
CDR3nt: TGCGCCAGCAGCTTGACGGGTACAGATACGCAGTATTTT

j_gene: TRBJ2-7
abundance: -
v_gene: TRBV4-3
d_gene: TRBD2
len: 16
CDR3aa: CASSQEARELSYEQYF
CDR3nt: TGCGCCAGCAGCCAAGAGGCGCGGGAGCTTTCCTACGAGCAGTACTTC